The rows below give T cell receptor beta chains drawn from one sample of a study of vaccination and CD4 T cells after COVID-19. MiXCR was run by TCRdb on the PCR reads, yielding one entry per CDR3 protein. Here the sample spans about 20,000 distinct CDR3 sequences, approximately 50% being singletons. No antigen has been assigned to these receptors. Sequencing was performed on CD4+ T cells from blood, cultured in vitro, taken before SARS-CoV-2 vaccination. These receptor sequences come from a human donor who had recovered from COVID-19. CDR3s include the opening cysteine and the closing phenylalanine or tryptophan. Fields, in order: V gene, clone size, CDR3 protein. Expanded clones get a size class; other rows say once, few or many, or leave the size out.

>TRBV20-1|NA
CSARDWNTGELFF
>TRBV6-5|NA
CASSSKGTLNTEAFF
>TRBV7-2|few
CASSLGGAQETQYF
>TRBV2|NA
CASSVKGLNYGYTF
>TRBV6-5|few
CASSYPTGLGNQPQHF
>TRBV6-2/TRBV6-3|NA
CASSNPLGGARIYEQYF
>TRBV6-2/TRBV6-3|NA
CASSYVGQGTYEQYF
>TRBV6-2/TRBV6-3|NA
CASSHLSGSPHEAFF
>TRBV5-4|NA
CASSIEVGQPQHF
>TRBV2|NA
CVTRGATGDTEAFF
>TRBV7-2|NA
CASSLLQGHMMNTEAFF
>TRBV5-1|once
CASAPGLAGGDSDTQYF
>TRBV30|NA
CAWNRQGIRTGELFF
>TRBV7-8|NA
CASSSGTGFGYTF
>TRBV20-1|NA
CSASRDNTDTQYF
>TRBV7-9|NA
CASSFSQGGTGELFF
>TRBV6-5|NA
CASSYSRTGGRDTQYF
>TRBV20-1|NA
CSAPGQANNEQFF
>TRBV5-8|NA
CASSLAGQLADTQYF
>TRBV20-1|few
CSPSDKNIQYF
>TRBV19|NA
CASSIAGDWAGEQYF
>TRBV27|NA
CASSRLDRRDTQYF
>TRBV10-3|few
CAISESGQGVQLFF